This TCR beta chain was profiled in a study of T cells in Graves' hyperthyroidism and ophthalmopathy. General study points: Clonotypes that were expanded in thyroid above 0.001 mostly appeared in blood too. With a median lead of about 6.9 months before onset, the model predicted ophthalmopathy.

Stable Graves' hyperthyroidism denoted no ophthalmopathy progression over 18 months. Each diagnosis was grounded in clinical symptoms, serum thyroxine and TRAb, thyroid ultrasound, and orbital computed tomography. Per the germline V gene, CDR1 is SGHRS and CDR2 is YFSETQ. The CDR3 spans 14 residues. V was clipped by 3 bases and J by 8 bases, with 17 bases between them. The CDR3 regions of TCR beta were amplified from RNA transcripts. First-round RT-PCR targeting the TCR CDR3 was performed with the HTBI primer set. Each CDR3 protein gets one entry after TCRdb re-called the multiplex PCR reads with MiXCR. Among about 200,000 distinct CDR3 sequences listed, about a sixth were seen once. About this clonotype: Antigen unknown.

The chain is built from TRBV5-1 and TRBJ1-2, with D perhaps TRBD1 (5 bases). Material: blood. The origin of this receptor is a woman in her forties or fifties with Graves' hyperthyroidism. CDR3 residues: CASSSGGANRGYTF. The CDR3, as DNA: TGCGCCAGCAGCTCGGGAGGGGCCAACCGCGGCTACACCTTC.